The 27 T cell receptor beta chains below were found in one sample sequenced in a study of blood T cells in healthy people across ages (dated by TCRdb to 2013 to 2016). Libraries were built with 5' RACE. Sequencer: Illumina HiSeq 2500. The second PCR ran for about 7 to 11 cycles and used a J-beta primer mix along with a sample-barcoded 5' primer. TCRdb applied fastp at Q25 and MiXCR to the public reads, then kept only in-frame beta chains. Each CDR3 protein appears once, grouped with its most common genes and DNA. Recorded for this sample are roughly 1,000,000 distinct CDR3 sequences; less than 25% of them occurred a single time. The top ten hold less than 0.85% of the sample. The same data also went into a second study, on T cells of mothers and their children.

Sequencing was performed on blood. Receptor source: a girl aged 2-9 years in good health.

The rearrangement links TRBV7-9 to TRBJ2-5; D may be TRBD1 or TRBD2 (5 bases each). The better agreement between TRBJ2-7 and the DNA end casts doubt on the J call. CDR1 and CDR2 from the germline V gene are SEHNR and FQNEAQ (reference sequence). The CDR3 covers 15 residues. In nucleotides, the CDR3 is TGTGCCAGCAGCAGGGACCCCCCACTCTCTTACGAGCAGTACTTC. Amino acids: CASSRDPPLSYEQYF.

This clonotype was seen only a few times. The chain is built from TRBV12-5 and TRBJ2-1, with TRBD2 matching over 11 bases. The CDR3 covers 17 residues. Germline values: CDR1 LGHNT, CDR2 FRNRAP. V shed 2 bases, J shed 8 bases, and the junction held 11 bases outside the gene matches. The CDR3 protein is CASGLTPTSGSPDEQFF. CDR3 sequence (DNA): TGTGCTAGTGGTTTGACGCCCACTAGCGGGAGTCCCGATGAGCAGTTCTTC.

The rearrangement uses TRBV5-1 and TRBJ2-3; 8 bases map to TRBD2. The V gene's germline CDR1 is SGHRS and CDR2 YFSETQ. J lost 3 bases, V lost 0 bases, and 6 bases had no gene match. The length of the CDR3 is 16 residues. CDR3 protein: CASSLDPGGPTDTQYF. The DNA of the CDR3 is TGCGCCAGCAGCTTGGACCCGGGAGGGCCAACAGATACGCAGTATTTT.

This clonotype has a handful of counts. The chain joins TRBV6-5 to TRBJ2-3, with 8 bases that match TRBD2. Germline V lookup: CDR1 MNHEY, CDR2 SVGAGI. The junction had 6 bases not matched to a gene; V was cut back by 6 bases and J by 4 bases. The CDR3 contains 14 residues. The CDR3 DNA sequence: TGTGCCAGCAGGCGGGGGGCCGTTTCAGATACGCAGTATTTT. It yields the protein CASRRGAVSDTQYF.

The chain combines TRBV4-1 with TRBJ2-6; D unclear. The CDR3 length is 18 residues. V lost 0 bases and J 1 base, leaving 13 bases between the germline ends. Per germline, CDR1 MGHRA and CDR2 YSYEKL. The CDR3 sequence: CASSQDLVHGSGANVLTF. CDR3 coding DNA: TGCGCCAGCAGCCAAGATCTTGTTCACGGGTCTGGGGCCAACGTCCTGACTTTC.

In its sample, this clonotype was seen a few times. This chain links TRBV12-3 or TRBV12-4 with TRBJ2-7; 8 bases are shared with TRBD1. J gave up 5 bases and V 5 bases, and 5 bases lay outside the gene matches. CDR3 size: 13 residues. The chain's CDR3 is CASSPSTGDEQYF. The CDR3 DNA sequence: TGTGCCAGCAGTCCCTCGACAGGGGACGAGCAGTACTTC.

In its sample, this clonotype was seen a few times. The genes are TRBV5-1 and TRBJ1-4, with D perhaps matching TRBD1 (5 bases). With 4 bases removed from V and 7 bases from J, the gap between germline ends came to 20 bases. CDR1 is SGHRS and CDR2 is YFSETQ in the germline V gene. The CDR3 has 16 residues. The CDR3 region is CASSPGPYKDGEKLFF. For the CDR3, the DNA is TGCGCCAGCAGCCCGGGACCATATAAGGACGGTGAAAAACTGTTTTTT.

The chain joins TRBV12-3 or TRBV12-4 to TRBJ1-2; 7 bases agree with TRBD1. The CDR3 consists of 17 residues. V dropped 10 bases and J dropped 0; count of bases not matched to a gene: 17. CDR3: CATLPFLWGQPNYGYTF. The CDR3 DNA reads TGTGCCACACTACCCTTCCTCTGGGGACAGCCTAACTATGGCTACACCTTC.

The chain uses TRBV11-2 and TRBJ2-1; D ambiguous. The CDR3 spans 15 residues. V shed 1 base and J shed 2 bases, with 9 bases lying between them. Germline-derived CDR1 and CDR2 are SGHAT and FQNNGV. CDR3: CASSLGPPPYNEQFF. CDR3 sequence (DNA): TGTGCCAGCAGCTTAGGCCCTCCCCCCTACAATGAGCAGTTCTTC.

The rearrangement joins TRBV25-1 to TRBJ2-5, with 9 bases aligning to TRBD1. The J call may be wrong; the DNA end is better matched by TRBJ2-7. The CDR3 is 15 amino acids. Germline CDR1 is MGHDK and CDR2 is SYGVNS. As DNA, the CDR3 is TGTGCCAGCAAAAAAGCCGGGACAGGGACTACCGAGCAGTACTTC. This sequence encodes CASKKAGTGTTEQYF.

This clonotype was recorded at least ten times. The gene calls are TRBV13 and TRBJ2-3; D is perhaps TRBD2 (6 bases). CDR3 size: 15 residues. The germline V gene has CDR1 PRHDT and CDR2 FYEKMQ (reference sequence). V lost 3 bases and J lost 3, with 13 bases in between. The CDR3 coding sequence is TGTGCCAGCAGCTTCCCCCGCGCGGGGACAGATACGCAGTATTTT. It codes for CASSFPRAGTDTQYF.

The chain joins TRBV9 to TRBJ2-7; TRBD1 might be the D (7 bases). The J call may be mistaken, given a closer DNA end match to TRBJ2-5. The CDR3 totals 14 residues. Germline CDR1 is SGDLS and CDR2 is YYNGEE. The CDR3 region is CASSVQGGRETQYF. CDR3 nucleotide sequence: TGTGCCAGCAGCGTGCAGGGGGGAAGAGAGACCCAGTACTTC.

This chain joins TRBV9 and TRBJ2-1; D may be TRBD2 (5 bases). The CDR3 totals 16 residues. CDR1 SGDLS and CDR2 YYNGEE come from the germline V gene. The V end was cut by 4 bases, the J end by 0 bases, with 14 bases between. CDR3 region: CASSLGVSSSYNEQFF. In DNA, the CDR3 is TGTGCCAGCAGCCTCGGGGTCTCGAGCTCCTACAATGAGCAGTTCTTC.

A remark on this clonotype: The CDR3 does not end in the conserved phenylalanine or tryptophan, so this is likely a read error. Written as DNA, the CDR3 is TGTGCCAGCTCACAACAAATTGGAAACACCATATATTTA. Protein sequence: CASSQQIGNTIYL. This chain links TRBV18 with TRBJ1-3, with unresolved D. CDR3 size: 13 residues. V shed 4 bases and J shed 3 bases, with 7 bases lying between them. Germline lookup yields CDR1 KGHSH and CDR2 LQKENI.

This clonotype has just a few counts. The chain combines TRBV20-1 with TRBJ2-7; 9 bases match TRBD2. The V gene's germline CDR1 is DFQATT and CDR2 SNEGSKA (reference sequence). The V and J ends lost 6 bases and 2 bases, in that order; junction bases with no gene match: 11. This CDR3 has 15 residues. CDR3 nucleotide sequence: TGCAGTGCCGCAAGGAGCGGGAGGTCGGCCTACGAGCAGTACTTC. This gives the protein CSAARSGRSAYEQYF.

The rearrangement uses TRBV20-1 and TRBJ2-7; D is unclear. Germline lookup yields CDR1 DFQATT and CDR2 SNEGSKA (reference sequence). Trimming took off 6 bases at V and 0 bases at J, with 21 bases between the two ends. There are 16 residues in the CDR3. CDR3 amino acids: CSAQHLKGQSSYEQYF. Written as DNA, the CDR3 is TGCAGTGCCCAACACCTTAAAGGGCAGAGCTCCTACGAGCAGTACTTC.

The chain has TRBV7-2 and TRBJ2-7; 11 nucleotides match TRBD2. This CDR3 is 16 amino acids long. Germline CDR1 is SGHTA and CDR2 is FQGNSA. The V segment lost 3 bases and the J segment 2 bases; nucleotides outside the gene matches: 6. The CDR3 region has the DNA TGTGCCAGCAGCTTCGATGGGACTAGCGGAGCCTACGAGCAGTACTTC. Protein sequence: CASSFDGTSGAYEQYF.

In this sample, this clonotype turned up many times. This chain joins TRBV15 and TRBJ1-6, with D maybe TRBD1 (5 bases). V lost 9 bases, J lost 6 bases, and 12 bases lay in between. Germline assignment: CDR1 LNHNV and CDR2 YYDKDF (reference sequence). The CDR3 extends over 13 amino acids. The CDR3 here is CATKRGGNSPLHF. The CDR3, as DNA: TGTGCCACGAAGAGGGGAGGTAATTCACCCCTCCACTTT.

This clonotype was detected a few times. The chain carries TRBV28 and TRBJ2-1, with no clear D. V was shortened by 1 base and J by 5 bases, with 3 bases between the two germline ends. The CDR3 contains 12 residues. The germline gives CDR1 MDHEN, CDR2 SYDVKM. CDR3 amino acids: CASSLYDNEQFF. The CDR3 DNA reads TGTGCCAGCAGTTTATACGACAATGAGCAGTTCTTC.

This clonotype was seen ten or more times. The J gene is TRBJ2-7, the V gene TRBV6-1; maybe TRBD1 (6 bases). There are 14 residues in the CDR3. In germline, CDR1 is MNHNS, CDR2 SASEGT. The V end was cut by 10 bases, the J end by 3 bases, with 19 bases between. CDR3 in amino acids: CAIGEGWGRYEQYF. CDR3 nucleotide sequence: TGTGCCATAGGGGAAGGGTGGGGGCGCTACGAGCAGTACTTC.

This chain links TRBV5-1 with TRBJ1-4; no firm D call. The V end lost 1 base, the J end lost 0 bases, and 7 bases lay between the germline ends. The CDR3 covers 15 residues. The germline V gene encodes CDR1 SGHRS and CDR2 YFSETQ. CDR3 residues: CASSLIPATNEKLFF. Written as DNA, the CDR3 is TGCGCCAGCAGCTTGATCCCTGCAACTAATGAAAAACTGTTTTTT.

This clonotype was found a few times. The V gene is TRBV4-1, the J gene TRBJ1-3; possibly TRBD1 for D (5 bases). Germline-derived CDR1 and CDR2 are MGHRA and YSYEKL. This CDR3 comprises 16 residues. The ends were cut back, 2 bases at V and 4 bases at J, with 15 bases in the middle. CDR3 protein: CASSQLRDGAGNTIYF. CDR3 nucleotides: TGCGCCAGCAGCCAACTCAGGGACGGAGCAGGAAACACCATATATTTT.

The rearrangement uses TRBV6-1 and TRBJ1-2; 7 bases agree with TRBD1. Germline V gives CDR1 MNHNS, CDR2 SASEGT. V lost 6 bases to trimming and J lost 4 bases; unmatched junction nucleotides: 8. The CDR3 spans 14 residues. The CDR3 sequence: CASRPTGAGYGYTF. CDR3 sequence (DNA): TGTGCCAGCAGACCAACAGGGGCGGGCTATGGCTACACCTTC.

This clonotype showed up just a few times. This chain links TRBV20-1 with TRBJ2-1; TRBD2 matches 10 bases. Germline CDR1 and CDR2: DFQATT and SNEGSKA (reference sequence). This CDR3 spans 21 amino acids. V gave up 4 bases and J gave up 0 bases; unmatched junction bases: 21. Here the CDR3 reads CSATNLELAGRTLTSYNEQFF. CDR3 sequence (DNA): TGCAGTGCTACGAATCTCGAACTAGCGGGACGAACTCTAACCTCCTACAATGAGCAGTTCTTC.

This chain joins TRBV7-9 and TRBJ2-7; either TRBD1 or TRBD2 may supply D (5 bases each). Trimming took off 5 bases at V and 9 bases at J, with 14 bases between the two ends. The germline CDR1 and CDR2 sequences are SEHNR and FQNEAQ (reference sequence). CDR3 length: 12 residues. CDR3 protein: CASSMTGQGQYF. DNA for the CDR3: TGTGCCAGCAGCATGACGGGGCAGGGGCAGTACTTC.

This chain links TRBV14 with TRBJ1-5; 8 bases map to TRBD1. V lost 4 bases to trimming and J lost 7 bases; unmatched junction nucleotides: 12. Per the germline V gene, CDR1 is SGHDN and CDR2 is FVKESK. This CDR3 is 16 amino acids long. CDR3 DNA sequence: TGTGCCAGCAGCCCCTCAATCAGGGGGCGTAAACAGCCCCAGCATTTT. Translating it yields CASSPSIRGRKQPQHF.

This rearrangement joins TRBV12-3 or TRBV12-4 to TRBJ1-4; perhaps TRBD1 as D (5 bases). This CDR3 contains 14 residues. With 5 bases removed from V and 7 bases from J, the gap between germline ends came to 14 bases. The CDR3 is CASSPWGFPEKLFF. DNA of the CDR3: TGTGCCAGCAGTCCCTGGGGGTTTCCTGAAAAACTGTTTTTT.